Below are 31 T cell receptor beta chains sequenced from a single sample in a study of shared clonotypes between healthy human individuals. Naivety among CD8 cells was defined by CD45RO negativity and positive CCR7 selection, thereby excluding terminally differentiated effector memory CD45RA+ cells. Sequencing used immunoSEQ multiplex PCR; TCRdb keeps in-frame clones, though not all of them. Altogether about 2.1 million clones are present, approximately 94% being singletons, with the ten largest covering more than 1.5%. Sequences were obtained from naive CD8+ T cells from PBMCs. All receptors derive from a man younger than 35 in good health. Some clones in this sample may be carry-over from other donors' samples.

V usage is TRBV29-1 and J usage is TRBJ2-1; D tentatively reads TRBD1 or TRBD2 (5 bases each). Per the germline V gene, CDR1 is SQVTM and CDR2 is ANQGSEA. The CDR3 totals 14 residues. V dropped 4 bases and J dropped 2 bases, with 12 bases sitting between them. The CDR3 coding sequence is TGCAGCGTTGTCAGGACGGGGCCCTACAATGAGCAGTTCTTC. Protein: CSVVRTGPYNEQFF.

The CDR3 sequence: CASSFGSVGMNTEAFF. The CDR3 nucleotides read TGTGCCAGCAGTTTCGGTTCGGTCGGGATGAACACTGAAGCTTTCTTT. V gene TRBV28 combines with J gene TRBJ1-1, with unresolved D. The CDR3 is 16 residues long. Germline CDR1 and CDR2: MDHEN and SYDVKM. Trimming stripped 3 bases from V and 0 bases from J, with 14 bases between.

The chain has TRBV19 and TRBJ2-1; D not resolved. V gave up 3 bases and J gave up 5 bases, with 14 bases separating them. CDR1 is LNHDA and CDR2 is SQIVND in the germline V gene (reference sequence). The CDR3 loop spans 15 amino acids. The CDR3 region has the DNA TGTGCCAGTAGTATGGGTGGGTACAGTGACAATGAGCAGTTCTTC. It yields the protein CASSMGGYSDNEQFF.

Notes on this clone: The same CDR3 also results from other DNA sequences found in this sample. The chain is built from TRBV9 and TRBJ2-5; 8 nucleotides align to TRBD1. With 2 bases clipped from V and 1 base from J, the junction kept 1 base outside the gene matches. The CDR3 has 14 amino acids. Germline loops: CDR1 SGDLS, CDR2 YYNGEE. DNA of the CDR3: TGTGCCAGCAGCGTCACAGGGGGCCAAGAGACCCAGTACTTC. Protein sequence: CASSVTGGQETQYF.

The chain has TRBV5-6 and TRBJ2-7; D remains ambiguous. The CDR3 covers 14 residues. Between the trimmed V and J ends, which lost 3 bases and 0 bases, there was a span of 10 bases. Germline V gene lookup returns CDR1 SGHDT and CDR2 YYEEEE. CDR3 nucleotides: TGTGCCAGCAGCTATGCCCATCACTCCTACGAGCAGTACTTC. This sequence encodes CASSYAHHSYEQYF. Based on the CDR3 plus reference TRBV5-6 and TRBJ2-7, the full variable domain is DAGVTQSPTHLIKTRGQQVTLRCSPKSGHDTVSWYQQALGQGPQFIFQYYEEEERQRGNFPDRFSGHQFPNYSSELNVNALLLGDSALYLCASSYAHHSYEQYFGPGTRLTVT.

This chain joins TRBV27 and TRBJ2-1; perhaps TRBD1 as D (6 bases). Germline CDR1 MNHEY, CDR2 SMNVEV (reference sequence). CDR3 length: 16 residues. Trimming cost V 2 bases and J 9 bases, with 20 bases left between them. CDR3 DNA sequence: TGTGCCAGCAGTTTAGGGGCAGGGGCGCCGGCCCTTGAGCAGTTCTTC. Translating it yields CASSLGAGAPALEQFF.

V gene TRBV4-3 combines with J gene TRBJ2-1; no definite D call. The CDR3 is made up of 16 amino acids. Looked up from germline, CDR1 is LGHNA and CDR2 is YSLEER. With 4 bases removed from V and 5 bases from J, the gap between germline ends came to 18 bases. The DNA for the CDR3 is TGCGCCAGCAGCCGGTTCTGGCAGGCTCCGGACAATGAGCAGTTCTTC. Protein sequence: CASSRFWQAPDNEQFF.

This sequence joins TRBV9 and TRBJ2-7; the D gene is possibly TRBD2 (7 bases). The CDR3 totals 16 residues. The V end lost 3 bases, the J end lost 3 bases, and 19 bases lay between the germline ends. Germline V gene sequence: CDR1 SGDLS, CDR2 YYNGEE. The CDR3 loop reads CASSGHGGALLYEQYF. In DNA form, the CDR3 reads TGTGCCAGCAGCGGGCATGGGGGGGCCCTCCTCTACGAGCAGTACTTC.

The chain joins TRBV6-5 to TRBJ2-2; 7 bases map to TRBD1. The CDR3 runs to 14 residues. J lost 1 base, V lost 10 bases, and 6 bases had no gene match. Per the germline V gene, CDR1 is MNHEY and CDR2 is SVGAGI. The CDR3 region has the DNA TGTGCCACTACCGGGACAGAGAACACCGGGGAGCTGTTTTTT. Amino acid sequence: CATTGTENTGELFF.

The chain has TRBV28 and TRBJ2-7; 7 positions match TRBD1. Germline assignment: CDR1 MDHEN and CDR2 SYDVKM. After removal of 0 bases from V and 0 bases from J, the junction contained 5 bases not matched to a gene. This CDR3 contains 16 residues. CDR3 sequence (DNA): TGTGCCAGCAGTTTATGGTCGGGGACAGCCTCCTACGAGCAGTACTTC. Its translation is CASSLWSGTASYEQYF.

The rearrangement links TRBV29-1 to TRBJ2-2; no reliable D call. CDR1 is SQVTM, CDR2 ANQGSEA, per germline. Trimming removed 4 bases at V and 3 bases at J, with 6 bases between. The length of the CDR3 is 12 residues. CDR3 DNA: TGCAGCGTTGCCTGGGACACCGGGGAGCTGTTTTTT. Translated, it gives CSVAWDTGELFF.

This sequence joins TRBV18 and TRBJ2-1; 12 bases map to TRBD2. The germline gives CDR1 KGHSH, CDR2 LQKENI. This CDR3 has 17 residues. V gave up 1 base and J gave up 9 bases; unmatched junction bases: 10. CDR3 nucleotide sequence: TGTGCCAGCTCACCACGAGTACGACTAGCGGGAGAAACTGAGCAGTTCTTC. Translating gives CASSPRVRLAGETEQFF.

The gene calls are TRBV27 and TRBJ2-7; 7 positions agree with TRBD1. Germline V CDR1 and CDR2: MNHEY, SMNVEV (reference sequence). The CDR3 has 15 residues. Trimming removed 0 bases from V and 3 bases from J; junction bases left unmatched: 5. Here the CDR3 DNA reads TGTGCCAGCAGTTTATCCCGGGACAGCGTCTACGAGCAGTACTTC. It codes for CASSLSRDSVYEQYF.

The chain combines TRBV7-2 with TRBJ2-7; TRBD1 matches 12 bases. The ends lost 3 bases at V and 10 bases at J; junction bases unmatched: 10. CDR1 SGHTA and CDR2 FQGNSA come from the germline V gene. CDR3 length: 15 amino acids. The CDR3 loop is CASSFSGTGGAEQYF. The CDR3, as DNA: TGTGCCAGCAGCTTTTCCGGGACAGGGGGCGCCGAACAGTACTTC.

The chain is built from TRBV5-6 and TRBJ1-4; D not certain. CDR1 SGHDT and CDR2 YYEEEE come from the germline V gene. The CDR3 sequence is 13 residues long. The V end lost 4 bases, the J end lost 5 bases, and 9 bases lay between the germline ends. In DNA form, the CDR3 reads TGTGCCAGCAGCGGCCCCACGAATGAAAAACTGTTTTTT. Amino acid sequence: CASSGPTNEKLFF.

V is TRBV5-4 and J is TRBJ2-7, with D perhaps TRBD2 (6 bases). This CDR3 contains 14 residues. V was shortened by 2 bases and J by 5 bases, with 14 bases between the two germline ends. Per the germline V gene, CDR1 is SGHNT and CDR2 is YYREEE (reference sequence). CDR3 amino acids: CASSFGEGRNEQYF. The CDR3 coding sequence is TGTGCCAGCAGCTTCGGTGAGGGGAGGAACGAGCAGTACTTC.

The rearrangement uses TRBV15 and TRBJ1-5; maybe TRBD1 (5 bases). Trimming left V 7 bases short and J 5 bases short, with 15 bases between. From germline, CDR1 is LNHNV and CDR2 YYDKDF (reference sequence). The CDR3 length is 14 residues. The CDR3 loop reads CATKRWGADQPQHF. CDR3 sequence (DNA): TGTGCCACCAAACGGTGGGGCGCGGATCAGCCCCAGCATTTT.

Turning to this clone: This same CDR3 is encoded by further DNA sequences in the sample. J is TRBJ2-7 and V is TRBV11-2; 7 nucleotides align to TRBD2. CDR1 and CDR2 from the germline V gene are SGHAT and FQNNGV. The CDR3 is made up of 14 amino acids. After removal of 2 bases from V and 0 bases from J, the junction contained 1 base not matched to a gene. CDR3 nucleotide sequence: TGTGCCAGCAGCTTAACGGGGGGCTCCTACGAGCAGTACTTC. It translates to CASSLTGGSYEQYF.

The chain uses TRBV19 and TRBJ2-1; D is unresolved. The CDR3 has 15 residues. The germline V and J ends were trimmed by 5 bases and 4 bases, with 15 bases remaining between them. Germline V gene lookup returns CDR1 LNHDA and CDR2 SQIVND (reference sequence). CDR3 region: CASSGRIRVYNEQFF. The CDR3 DNA follows: TGTGCCAGTAGTGGACGGATTAGGGTATACAATGAGCAGTTCTTC.

The genes are TRBV19 and TRBJ1-2; D gene unclear. The V end was cut by 10 bases, the J end by 0 bases, with 12 bases between. Germline V gives CDR1 LNHDA, CDR2 SQIVND (reference sequence). The CDR3 has 13 amino acids. CDR3 sequence reads: CATRSLANYGYTF. CDR3 sequence (DNA): TGTGCCACACGGAGCCTAGCTAACTATGGCTACACCTTC.

The CDR3 DNA follows: TGTGCCAGCAGCTTAGAGGCTAGCGCTTACTACGAGCAGTACTTC. The encoded protein is CASSLEASAYYEQYF. V gene TRBV11-2 combines with J gene TRBJ2-7; D possibly corresponds to TRBD2 (6 bases). V was clipped by 0 bases and J by 3 bases, with 12 bases between them. The CDR3 spans 15 residues. The germline CDR1 and CDR2 sequences are SGHAT and FQNNGV.

This chain links TRBV6-1 with TRBJ2-2; no clear D. This CDR3 region has 13 residues. The V end was cut by 0 bases, the J end by 7 bases, with 6 bases between. Germline V gene sequence: CDR1 MNHNS, CDR2 SASEGT. Here the CDR3 reads CASSEAQNGELFF. The CDR3 coding sequence is TGTGCCAGCAGTGAAGCACAGAACGGGGAGCTGTTTTTT.

The chain joins TRBV7-9 to TRBJ1-4; a possible D gene is TRBD1 (6 bases). CDR3 length: 15 residues. From germline, CDR1 is SEHNR and CDR2 FQNEAQ (reference sequence). Between the trimmed V and J ends, which lost 1 base and 12 bases, there was a span of 18 bases. Here the CDR3 reads CASSLVLGQRGELFF. CDR3 bases: TGTGCCAGCAGCTTAGTTCTCGGACAGCGTGGGGAACTGTTTTTT.

The count of this clone is one. The rearrangement links TRBV2 to TRBJ1-3; D call uncertain. The V end lost 8 bases, the J end lost 8 bases, and 25 bases lay between the germline ends. The V gene's germline CDR1 is SNHLY and CDR2 FYNNEI. The CDR3 loop spans 16 amino acids. The CDR3 is CASCVAGSHSEDTIYF. The CDR3 bases are TGTGCCAGCTGCGTGGCTGGGTCCCACTCTGAGGACACCATATATTTT. Using reference TRBV2 and TRBJ1-3 for the parts outside the CDR3, the full variable domain is EPEVTQTPSHQVTQMGQEVILRCVPISNHLYFYWYRQILGQKVEFLVSFYNNEISEKSEIFDDQFSVERPDGSNFTLKIRSTKLEDSAMYFCASCVAGSHSEDTIYFGEGSWLTVV.

The V call is TRBV25-1, the J call TRBJ2-7; 7 bases align to TRBD2. CDR3 length equals 10 residues. Germline V CDR1 and CDR2: MGHDK, SYGVNS. Trimming at V came to 8 bases and at J to 7 bases, leaving 2 bases not matched to a gene. This CDR3 reads CASGGGEQYF. The CDR3, as DNA: TGTGCCAGCGGGGGAGGGGAGCAGTACTTC.

V usage is TRBV28 and J usage is TRBJ2-7, with D possibly being TRBD2 (7 bases). Between the trimmed V and J ends, which lost 11 bases and 7 bases, there was a span of 24 bases. The length of the CDR3 is 14 residues. From germline, CDR1 is MDHEN and CDR2 SYDVKM. The CDR3 DNA follows: TGTGCCGGGGGGGGCGCGGGATTATTGGGTGAGCAGTACTTC. This sequence encodes CAGGGAGLLGEQYF.

This chain connects TRBV4-1 to TRBJ2-7; perhaps TRBD2 as D (6 bases). CDR1 MGHRA and CDR2 YSYEKL come from the germline V gene. The CDR3 runs 15 residues. Trimming removed 4 bases from V and 4 bases from J, with 17 bases in between. CDR3 amino acids: CASSPTMAGSYEQYF. The CDR3 DNA follows: TGCGCCAGCAGCCCGACTATGGCGGGGTCATACGAGCAGTACTTC.

V gene TRBV5-6 combines with J gene TRBJ2-7; possible D gene TRBD1, 5 bases. The V gene's germline CDR1 is SGHDT and CDR2 YYEEEE. The CDR3 runs 14 residues. Between the trimmed V and J ends, which lost 3 bases and 3 bases, there was a span of 13 bases. The CDR3 DNA follows: TGTGCCAGCAGCTGGACAACGTTGAACTACGAGCAGTACTTC. Protein sequence: CASSWTTLNYEQYF.

V usage is TRBV27 and J usage is TRBJ2-5, with D perhaps TRBD1 or TRBD2 (5 bases each). Trimming took 5 bases from V and 2 from J, leaving 15 bases between them. The CDR3 consists of 15 residues. The germline V gene has CDR1 MNHEY and CDR2 SMNVEV (reference sequence). The CDR3 here is CASSGRDGRQETQYF. CDR3 nucleotides: TGTGCCAGCAGTGGCCGGGACGGACGTCAAGAGACCCAGTACTTC.

V is TRBV6-5 and J is TRBJ2-3, with D possibly TRBD1 on 6 matching bases. This CDR3 is built from 15 residues. In germline, CDR1 is MNHEY, CDR2 SVGAGI. Trimming stripped 5 bases from V and 2 bases from J, with 14 bases between. The CDR3 DNA reads as TGTGCCAGCAGTCCCAACAGGGCTCCCACAGATACGCAGTATTTT. Its protein product is CASSPNRAPTDTQYF.

The chain combines TRBV7-8 with TRBJ2-1; 8 nucleotides match TRBD2. The trim removed 4 bases at V and 4 bases at J, leaving 9 bases unmatched. Germline assignment: CDR1 SGHVS and CDR2 FQNEAQ. The CDR3 runs 16 residues. CDR3 sequence (DNA): TGTGCCAGCAGCTCTAGATCGACTAGCGAATACAATGAGCAGTTCTTC. It yields the protein CASSSRSTSEYNEQFF.